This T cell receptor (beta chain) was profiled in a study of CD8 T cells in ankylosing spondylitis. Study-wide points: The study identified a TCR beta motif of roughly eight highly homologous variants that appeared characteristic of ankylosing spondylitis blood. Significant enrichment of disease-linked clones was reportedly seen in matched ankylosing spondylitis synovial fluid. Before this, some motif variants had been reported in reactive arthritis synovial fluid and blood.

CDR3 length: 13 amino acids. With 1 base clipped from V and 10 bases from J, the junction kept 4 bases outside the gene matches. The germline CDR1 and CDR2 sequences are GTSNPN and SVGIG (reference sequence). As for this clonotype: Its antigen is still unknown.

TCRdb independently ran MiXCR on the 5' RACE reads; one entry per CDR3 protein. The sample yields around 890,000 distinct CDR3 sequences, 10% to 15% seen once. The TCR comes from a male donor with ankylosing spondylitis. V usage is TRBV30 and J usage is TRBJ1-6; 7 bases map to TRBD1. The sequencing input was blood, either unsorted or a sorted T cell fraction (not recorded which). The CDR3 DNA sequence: TGTGCCTGGAGTGACACAGGGGTCTCACCCCTCCACTTT. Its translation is CAWSDTGVSPLHF.